Listed here are 31 T cell receptor beta chains from one sample, sequenced in a study of blood T cells in healthy people across ages. Sample-barcoded 5' priming and a J-beta primer mix drove a second PCR of 7 to 11 cycles. A single record per CDR3 protein comes from TCRdb applying MiXCR to the 5' RACE reads. The sample lists about 1.7 million distinct CDR3 sequences, roughly 27% occurring once. The sample consisted of blood. The receptors shown here come from a woman aged 25-40 years in good health.

This chain joins TRBV2 and TRBJ1-1; 8 bases line up with TRBD1. V lost 6 bases and J lost 1; bases outside the gene matches: 4. This CDR3 is built from 14 residues. From germline, CDR1 is SNHLY and CDR2 FYNNEI. The chain's CDR3 is CASSDRGQNTEAFF. The CDR3 DNA reads as TGTGCCAGCAGCGACAGGGGCCAGAACACTGAAGCTTTCTTT. Full variable domain (missing parts from reference TRBV2 and TRBJ1-1): EPEVTQTPSHQVTQMGQEVILRCVPISNHLYFYWYRQILGQKVEFLVSFYNNEISEKSEIFDDQFSVERPDGSNFTLKIRSTKLEDSAMYFCASSDRGQNTEAFFGQGTRLTVV.

For this clonotype: This may be a read error: a much more frequent sequence differs by one nucleotide. The chain carries TRBV6-5 and TRBJ2-1, with 7 nucleotides matching TRBD2. This CDR3 is built from 13 residues. V trimming: 8 bases; J trimming: 4 bases; junction bases outside the gene matches: 5. Germline V gene lookup returns CDR1 MNHEY and CDR2 SVGAGI. The DNA of the CDR3 is TGTGCCAGCGGGGTAGCGGGTTACAATGAGCAGTTCTTC. It encodes CASGVAGYNEQFF.

Ten or more counts support this clonotype. The gene calls are TRBV29-1 and TRBJ2-3; D remains ambiguous. V lost 7 bases and J 0 bases, leaving 17 bases between the germline ends. The CDR3 totals 15 residues. From germline, CDR1 is SQVTM and CDR2 ANQGSEA. CDR3 coding DNA: TGCAGCGGCGCCGCCAACGGGTTTAGCACAGATACGCAGTATTTT. This translates into CSGAANGFSTDTQYF.

This clonotype was counted at least ten times. CDR3 residues: CASGSLGRGHSNTQYF. The CDR3 DNA sequence: TGTGCCAGCGGGTCGCTCGGCAGGGGACACTCAAATACGCAGTATTTT. This chain uses TRBV12-3 or TRBV12-4 with TRBJ2-3, with D possibly being TRBD1 (6 bases). The CDR3 contains 16 residues. V dropped 8 bases and J dropped 7 bases, with 25 bases sitting between them.

This clonotype was counted between two and nine times. The chain recombines TRBV5-1 with TRBJ2-7; D might be TRBD1 (6 bases). The V gene lost 0 bases and the J gene lost 6 bases, with 10 bases spanning the gap. The CDR3 is 13 residues long. Germline lookup yields CDR1 SGHRS and CDR2 YFSETQ. The CDR3 region has the DNA TGCGCCAGCAGCTTGGCGACAGGTTTCGAGCAGTACTTC. Translated, it gives CASSLATGFEQYF.

This clonotype was observed once. The junction departs from the called germline gene at one end, perhaps through a read error. This sequence joins TRBV14 and TRBJ1-6; TRBD1 agrees at 8 bases. CDR3 length: 16 amino acids. The germline V gene encodes CDR1 SGHDN and CDR2 FVKESK. The chain's CDR3 is CASSQMPGQANSSLHF. CDR3 coding DNA: TGTGCCAGCAGTCAAATGCCGGGACAGGCTAATTCATCCCTCCACTTT.

This clonotype showed up just once. The chain links TRBV20-1 to TRBJ1-2; 7 nucleotides agree with TRBD1. Germline loops: CDR1 DFQATT, CDR2 SNEGSKA (reference sequence). The CDR3 length is 11 residues. The CDR3 sequence: CSVDRVDGYTF. The CDR3 nucleotides are TGCAGCGTTGACAGGGTGGACGGCTACACCTTC.

This chain uses TRBV5-1 with TRBJ2-7; TRBD1 aligns across 9 bases. V lost 4 bases and J lost 6; bases outside the gene matches: 11. Germline CDR1 is SGHRS and CDR2 is YFSETQ. The CDR3 is 15 amino acids. The CDR3 region is CASSQGTGQIGEQYF. CDR3 sequence (DNA): TGCGCCAGCAGCCAGGGGACAGGGCAGATCGGCGAGCAGTACTTC.

This clonotype was counted at least ten times. The chain joins TRBV2 to TRBJ2-1; D is ambiguous. The CDR3 totals 14 residues. V lost 6 bases and J lost 2, with 11 bases in between. Germline CDR1 is SNHLY and CDR2 is FYNNEI. The CDR3 here is CASSLLRAYNEQFF. CDR3 nucleotides: TGTGCCAGCAGCTTACTCCGGGCCTACAATGAGCAGTTCTTC.

The chain couples TRBV7-9 to TRBJ2-7, with 10 bases matching TRBD1. Germline loops: CDR1 SEHNR, CDR2 FQNEAQ (reference sequence). The V segment lost 4 bases and the J segment 6 bases; nucleotides outside the gene matches: 9. This CDR3 has 15 amino acids. CDR3 residues: CASSSDRGGSREQYF. For the CDR3, the DNA is TGTGCCAGCAGCTCGGACAGGGGGGGATCCCGCGAGCAGTACTTC.

The chain has TRBV10-2 and TRBJ2-1; 11 bases line up with TRBD2. The J segment lost 8 bases and the V segment lost 2 bases, leaving 5 bases of the junction unmatched. Germline values: CDR1 WSHSY, CDR2 SAAADI. The CDR3 contains 15 residues. DNA of the CDR3: TGCGCCAGCAGTGAGGTAGCGGGGGGGCTCGATGAGCAGTTCTTC. Amino acids: CASSEVAGGLDEQFF.

This chain's CDR3 is CASSLGEARDIQYF. The CDR3 DNA follows: TGTGCCAGCAGTTTGGGGGAGGCAAGGGACATTCAGTACTTC. This chain connects TRBV6-2 or TRBV6-3 to TRBJ2-4, with D maybe TRBD2 (6 bases). The V end lost 4 bases, the J end lost 8 bases, and 15 bases lay between the germline ends. The CDR3 has 14 residues. Germline values: CDR1 MNHEY, CDR2 SVGEGT.

A word on this clonotype: A much more abundant neighbour one base away suggests this may be a read error. The chain links TRBV5-1 to TRBJ2-6, with a possible D match to TRBD1 (5 bases). This CDR3 is built from 17 residues. CDR1 is SGHRS and CDR2 is YFSETQ in the germline V gene. CDR3 sequence: CASSLGQRSSGASVLTF. The DNA of the CDR3 is TGCGCCAGCAGCTTGGGACAGAGAAGCTCTGGGGCCAGCGTCCTGACTTTC.

Worth noting for this clonotype: Relative to the germline gene, one junction end is altered; a read error may explain this. The chain links TRBV11-2 to TRBJ2-1, with 10 bases identical to TRBD2. The CDR3 extends over 14 amino acids. The germline CDR1 and CDR2 sequences are SGHAT and FQNNGV. The CDR3 region is CAGRVTSGVHEQFF. The DNA of the CDR3 is TGTGCCGGCAGGGTAACTAGCGGGGTGCATGAGCAGTTCTTC.

This clonotype has ten or more counts. The chain uses TRBV10-3 and TRBJ2-5; D perhaps matches TRBD2 (6 bases). Trimming took off 4 bases at V and 5 bases at J, with 11 bases between the two ends. Per germline, CDR1 ENHRY and CDR2 SYGVKD. There are 13 residues in the CDR3. The CDR3: CAISAGESETQYF. CDR3 sequence (DNA): TGTGCCATCAGTGCGGGAGAGTCGGAGACCCAGTACTTC.

This clonotype was counted at least ten times. The chain joins TRBV5-1 to TRBJ2-6; D remains unclear. Germline assignment: CDR1 SGHRS and CDR2 YFSETQ. Trimming cost V 5 bases and J 0 bases, with 6 bases left between them. The CDR3 runs 14 residues. The CDR3 here is CASSISSGANVLTF. In DNA form, the CDR3 reads TGCGCCAGCAGTATCAGCTCTGGGGCCAACGTCCTGACTTTC.

This clonotype was observed many times. The chain uses TRBV7-2 and TRBJ2-5, with D hard to call. The J call may be faulty, since TRBJ2-3 better matches the DNA end. The CDR3 is 11 amino acids. Germline V gene lookup returns CDR1 SGHTA and CDR2 FQGNSA. CDR3 in DNA: TGTGCCAGCAGCTTACCCGGAACGCAGTATTTT. This sequence encodes CASSLPGTQYF.

The rearrangement joins TRBV5-1 to TRBJ2-3; 9 bases match TRBD1. This CDR3 has 17 residues. Germline V lookup: CDR1 SGHRS, CDR2 YFSETQ. V lost 0 bases to trimming and J lost 0 bases; unmatched junction nucleotides: 5. Here the CDR3 DNA reads TGCGCCAGCAGCTTGGTAGGGACAGGGACTAGCACAGATACGCAGTATTTT. It codes for CASSLVGTGTSTDTQYF.

This clonotype came up many times. The J gene is TRBJ2-1, the V gene TRBV20-1, with TRBD2 matching over 9 bases. V dropped 1 base and J dropped 5; count of bases not matched to a gene: 9. The CDR3 is made up of 16 amino acids. Per germline, CDR1 DFQATT and CDR2 SNEGSKA (reference sequence). The CDR3 nucleotides are TGCAGTGCTAGAGTGTTGCGGGGGGGCCGCAACAATGAGCAGTTCTTC. Protein product: CSARVLRGGRNNEQFF.

The chain has TRBV5-1 and TRBJ2-3; D possibly corresponds to TRBD2 (5 bases). V lost 1 base and J lost 4, with 13 bases in between. Germline V gene data show CDR1 as SGHRS and CDR2 as YFSETQ. The CDR3 runs 15 residues. The CDR3, as DNA: TGCGCCAGCAGCTTGAAGGCTAGCAGCGCAGATACGCAGTATTTT. Translation gives CASSLKASSADTQYF.

This clonotype came up many times. The V and J genes are TRBV6-2 or TRBV6-3 and TRBJ2-7, with no clear D. The ends were cut back, 8 bases at V and 1 base at J, with 6 bases in the middle. CDR3 size: 11 residues. Per germline, CDR1 MNHEY and CDR2 SVGEGT. CDR3 protein: CASGISYEQYF. CDR3 bases: TGTGCCAGCGGGATTTCCTACGAGCAGTACTTC.

V and J are TRBV20-1 and TRBJ2-7; 8 bases match TRBD2. CDR3 length: 15 amino acids. The V segment lost 0 bases and the J segment 2 bases; nucleotides outside the gene matches: 6. The germline V gene has CDR1 DFQATT and CDR2 SNEGSKA (reference sequence). The CDR3, as DNA: TGCAGTGCTAGAGATAGTAGCGGGAACCCCTACGAGCAGTACTTC. Protein: CSARDSSGNPYEQYF.

Concerning this clonotype: At one boundary the junction diverges from the germline segment, which might be a read error. The chain carries TRBV12-3 or TRBV12-4 and TRBJ1-5; 7 bases agree with TRBD1. This CDR3 has 14 residues. The CDR3 DNA reads as TGTACCAGCAGTTTAGGGGGCGGAGGGCAGCCCCAGCATTTT. Protein: CTSSLGGGGQPQHF.

This rearrangement joins TRBV20-1 to TRBJ2-1; D tentatively reads TRBD1 or TRBD2 (5 bases each). Per germline, CDR1 DFQATT and CDR2 SNEGSKA (reference sequence). The CDR3 length is 13 residues. The V end lost 3 bases, the J end lost 0 bases, and 6 bases lay between the germline ends. In DNA, the CDR3 is TGCAGTGCTAGGGGGGACTCCTACAATGAGCAGTTCTTC. Translating gives CSARGDSYNEQFF.

The table lists this clonotype with many counts. V is TRBV12-3 or TRBV12-4 and J is TRBJ2-7; D may match TRBD1 or TRBD2 (5 bases each). Trimming pared 5 bases from V and 7 bases from J, leaving 15 bases between. This CDR3 spans 13 amino acids. The CDR3 is CASSPDGAREQYF. The DNA for the CDR3 is TGTGCCAGCAGTCCCGACGGGGCGCGGGAGCAGTACTTC.

In its sample, this clonotype was seen many times. The rearrangement uses TRBV12-3 or TRBV12-4 and TRBJ2-1; perhaps TRBD2 as D (5 bases). V lost 8 bases and J lost 8, with 13 bases in between. The CDR3 spans 12 residues. CDR3 loop: CASPAPGDEQFF. The CDR3 DNA is TGTGCCAGCCCCGCCCCCGGGGATGAGCAGTTCTTC.

Comment on this clonotype: A read error is possible here, since a much larger clone lies one base away. This chain links TRBV11-2 with TRBJ2-1, with D possibly being TRBD2 (5 bases). Near its end, the DNA agrees better with TRBJ2-7, so the J call may be wrong. CDR3 length: 16 residues. The germline CDR1 and CDR2 sequences are SGHAT and FQNNGV. CDR3 nucleotides: TGTGCCAGCAGCTTACGGGATTCCTCGGAGCCCAATGAGCAGTACTTC. Translation gives CASSLRDSSEPNEQYF.

The chain links TRBV20-1 to TRBJ1-5, with no clear D. CDR3 length: 15 residues. V was shortened by 2 bases and J by 0 bases, with 11 bases between the two germline ends. CDR1 is DFQATT, CDR2 SNEGSKA, per germline (reference sequence). The CDR3 region has the DNA TGCAGTGCTAGATTCGGCCTAAATAGCAATCAGCCCCAGCATTTT. Residues: CSARFGLNSNQPQHF.

The chain has TRBV9 and TRBJ1-5, with D uncertain. Trimming took 0 bases from V and 1 from J, leaving 8 bases between them. The CDR3 sequence is 15 residues long. Germline V gives CDR1 SGDLS, CDR2 YYNGEE. The CDR3 loop is CASSVGVASNQPQHF. CDR3 DNA: TGTGCCAGCAGCGTAGGGGTGGCGAGCAATCAGCCCCAGCATTTT.

This clonotype was recorded many times. The CDR3 is CSARDRGTGYGEQYF. The CDR3 DNA reads as TGCAGTGCTAGAGATCGCGGGACAGGGTACGGCGAGCAGTACTTC. The chain carries TRBV20-1 and TRBJ2-7, with 9 bases aligning to TRBD1. The ends lost 0 bases at V and 6 bases at J; junction bases unmatched: 9. The germline CDR1 and CDR2 sequences are DFQATT and SNEGSKA (reference sequence). There are 15 residues in the CDR3.

With respect to this clonotype: One end of the junction fails to match germline, which may point to a read error. In DNA, the CDR3 is TGCAGTGCTAGAGATCCCAGGGGAGATTCACCCCCCCACTTT. It yields the protein CSARDPRGDSPPHF. The gene calls are TRBV20-1 and TRBJ1-6; tentative D call: TRBD1 (6 bases). CDR3 length: 14 residues. CDR1 is DFQATT and CDR2 is SNEGSKA in the germline V gene (reference sequence).